A single TCR beta chain is shown here with its context. Its antigen is undetermined. The data were obtained in a study of a mutant IDH1 vaccine in newly diagnosed glioma. Study summary: Pretreatment consisted of radiotherapy, temozolomide, or both, with most receiving both.

CDR3 length: 14 amino acids. Germline CDR1 and CDR2: LNHDA and SQIVND (reference sequence). V was cut by 5 bases and J by 2 bases, with 11 bases left in between. Sample time point: week 47, end of study. Vaccinated patients received 300 ug of mutant IDH1 20-mer peptide per dose, with topical imiquimod. The study gave patients eight vaccinations in weeks 1, 3, 5, 7, 11, 15, 19, 23. Study-level findings and limits: Apparently unrelated to pseudoprogression were changes in the top peripheral T cell clonotypes.

Assay used: immunoSEQ multiplex PCR; TCRdb lists only in-frame clones, some missing. The sample includes some 50,000 clones, roughly 80% of them seen just once. This clonotype was sampled from a woman aged 25 to 45 with glioma. Some clones in this sample may be carry-over from other donors' samples. The rearrangement joins TRBV19 to TRBJ2-3, with D tentatively TRBD2 (6 bases). The sequenced sample was PBMCs, obtained from a glioma patient whose treatment included an IDH1 peptide vaccine. The CDR3, as DNA: TGTGCCAGTAGTTCGGGACTCTTCACAGATACGCAGTATTTT. Amino acid sequence: CASSSGLFTDTQYF.